This T cell receptor (beta chain) was sequenced for a study of blood T cells in healthy people across ages. Study conclusions and caveats: TCR beta diversity per million T cells fell roughly linearly with age.

Germline V CDR1 and CDR2: DFQATT, SNEGSKA (reference sequence). The CDR3 extends over 14 amino acids. Primers used in a second PCR of roughly 7 to 12 cycles were a sample-barcoded 5' primer and a J-beta primer mix. TCRdb re-analysed the 5' RACE reads in MiXCR, keeping a single row per CDR3 protein. Of hundreds of thousands of distinct CDR3 sequences listed, about a fifth are singletons. The amount of total RNA extracted per sample was at least 5 micrograms. This clonotype was detected a few times. Its antigen is not identified. This TCR was recovered from an older man in good health. The sequenced sample was blood. The V call is TRBV20-1, the J call TRBJ2-5; D is perhaps TRBD1 (6 bases). The last part of the DNA fits TRBJ2-7 better; the J call may be wrong. The CDR3 coding sequence is TGCAGTGCTAGATGGTCCACAGGGTTCAACGAGCAGTACTTC. Amino acids: CSARWSTGFNEQYF.